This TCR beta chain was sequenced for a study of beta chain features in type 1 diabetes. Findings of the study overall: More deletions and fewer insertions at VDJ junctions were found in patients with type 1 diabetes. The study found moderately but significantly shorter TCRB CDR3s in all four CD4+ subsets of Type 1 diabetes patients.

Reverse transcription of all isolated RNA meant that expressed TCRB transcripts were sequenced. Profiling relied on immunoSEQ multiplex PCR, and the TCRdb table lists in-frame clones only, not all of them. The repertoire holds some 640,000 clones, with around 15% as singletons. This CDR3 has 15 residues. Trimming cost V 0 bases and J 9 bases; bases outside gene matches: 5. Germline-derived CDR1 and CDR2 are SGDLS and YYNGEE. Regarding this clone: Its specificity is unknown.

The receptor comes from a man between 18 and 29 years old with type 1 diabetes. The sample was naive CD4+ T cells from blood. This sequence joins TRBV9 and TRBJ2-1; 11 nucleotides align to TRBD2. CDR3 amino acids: CASSVAASGGSEQFF. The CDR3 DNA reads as TGTGCCAGCAGCGTAGCGGCTAGCGGGGGGAGTGAGCAGTTCTTC.